What follows is one T cell receptor (beta chain) and its context. CDR1 is LNHNV and CDR2 is YYDKDF in the germline V gene (reference sequence). Trimming pared 0 bases from V and 3 bases from J, leaving 15 bases between. The CDR3 runs to 17 residues. This specimen comes from a study of blood T cell repertoires in COVID-19. Study summary: Samples of COVID-19 (acute and convalescent) were obtained from the United States, Italy and Spain. T cells, B-cell-depleted T cells, or PBMCs supplied cDNA or gDNA.

Authors' analysis steps: Counts of nucleated cells, estimated from reference gene primer amplification, were obtained. Generated by immunoSEQ multiplex PCR, the TCRdb table keeps only in-frame clones and is missing some. V and J calls and clone size are as listed in that table; D and trimming were resolved from the DNA. In the table there are approximately 200,000 clones, around 85% of which are singletons. The receptor comes from a man between 70 and 80 years old with active or convalescent COVID-19. The chain employs TRBV15 and TRBJ1-3; D gene ambiguous. Sequenced material: peripheral blood. CDR3: CATSRDRGTAVGNTIYF. DNA for the CDR3: TGTGCCACCAGCAGAGATCGTGGCACGGCGGTTGGAAACACCATATATTTT.